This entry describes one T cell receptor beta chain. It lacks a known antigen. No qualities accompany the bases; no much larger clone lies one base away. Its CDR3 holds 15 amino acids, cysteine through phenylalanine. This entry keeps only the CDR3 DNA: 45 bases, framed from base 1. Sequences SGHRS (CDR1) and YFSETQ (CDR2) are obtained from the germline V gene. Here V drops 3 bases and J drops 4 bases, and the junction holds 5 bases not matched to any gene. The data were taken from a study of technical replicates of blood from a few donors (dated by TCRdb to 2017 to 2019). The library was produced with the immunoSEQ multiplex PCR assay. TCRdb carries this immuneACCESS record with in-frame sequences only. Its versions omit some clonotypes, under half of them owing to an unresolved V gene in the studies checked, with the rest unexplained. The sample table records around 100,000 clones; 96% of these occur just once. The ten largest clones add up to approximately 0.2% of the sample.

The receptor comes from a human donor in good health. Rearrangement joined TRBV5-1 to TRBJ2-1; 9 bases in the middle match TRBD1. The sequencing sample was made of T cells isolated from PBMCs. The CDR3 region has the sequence CASSWTGADYNEQFF. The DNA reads TGCGCCAGCAGCTGGACAGGGGCGGATTACAATGAGCAGTTCTTC.